These T cell receptor beta chains were read from a single sample in a study of breast tumors, draining lymph nodes, adjacent tissues. From the multiplex PCR reads, TCRdb called clonotypes with MiXCR, one entry per CDR3 protein. The table includes fewer than 200,000 distinct CDR3 sequences, 33% detected once. Sequencing was performed on axillary lymph node tissue. Receptor source: a female donor with breast cancer. Some clones in this sample may be carry-over from other donors' samples. Each CDR3 is given with its conserved first and last residue. The D gene is left open where the match is weak. The size of a clone is reported for some rows only, either as once, few or many, or as a class for expanded clones.

v_gene	abundance	j_gene	d_gene	CDR3aa	CDR3nt
TRBV5-8	many	TRBJ2-1	.	CASSLSRGASNEQFF	TGTGCCAGCAGCTTGAGTCGCGGGGCTTCCAATGAGCAGTTCTTC
TRBV20-1	.	TRBJ2-7	.	CSAPSSSYEQYF	TGCAGTGCTCCTTCTAGCAGCTACGAGCAGTACTTC
TRBV6-2/TRBV6-3	.	TRBJ1-2	.	CASSPRRGWNGYTF	TGTGCCAGCAGCCCCCGAAGGGGTTGGAATGGCTACACCTTC
TRBV5-6	many	TRBJ1-6	TRBD1	CASSFGTGAYSLHF	TGTGCCAGCAGCTTCGGGACAGGGGCCTATTCCCTCCACTTT
TRBV29-1	many	TRBJ2-3	.	CSVENRGDTQYF	TGCAGCGTTGAAAACCGGGGAGATACGCAGTATTTT
TRBV12-3/TRBV12-4	many	TRBJ1-3	.	CASSRGEPGNTIYF	TGTGCCAGCAGCAGAGGGGAGCCCGGAAACACCATATATTTT
TRBV4-1	many	TRBJ2-5	.	CASSQAAGGRLRETQYF	TGCGCCAGCAGCCAAGCGGCTGGGGGCAGATTAAGAGAGACCCAGTACTTC
TRBV14	many	TRBJ1-2	TRBD1	CASSQIGQGPLGYTF	TGTGCCAGCAGCCAGATTGGACAGGGCCCTTTGGGCTACACCTTC
TRBV14	many	TRBJ2-5	TRBD1	CASSQARDSIQETQYF	TGTGCCAGCAGCCAAGCTCGGGACAGTATACAAGAGACCCAGTACTTC
TRBV7-8	many	TRBJ2-3	TRBD2	CASSLVAWSGGPSTDTQYF	TGTGCCAGCAGCTTAGTGGCTTGGAGCGGGGGGCCTAGCACAGATACGCAGTATTTT
TRBV12-1	once	TRBJ2-1	.	CASSYILRTSGYNEQFF	TGTGCCAGCAGCTACATCTTAAGGACTAGCGGGTACAATGAGCAGTTCTTC
TRBV4-1	many	TRBJ2-5	TRBD2	CASSFGGAGQETQYF	TGCGCCAGCAGCTTCGGGGGAGCGGGGCAAGAGACCCAGTACTTC
TRBV20-1	many	TRBJ2-5	TRBD2	CSAFPRAGGQGETQYF	TGCAGTGCTTTCCCAAGAGCGGGGGGGCAAGGGGAGACCCAGTACTTC
TRBV6-5	.	TRBJ2-1	.	CASRYGTTYNEQFF	TGTGCCAGCCGTTACGGGACAACTTACAATGAGCAGTTCTTC
TRBV27	many	TRBJ2-3	TRBD2	CASGSLAGGLDTQYF	TGTGCCAGCGGGTCACTAGCGGGGGGTTTAGATACGCAGTATTTT
TRBV5-5	many	TRBJ1-5	.	CASSPTRSEPQHF	TGTGCCAGCAGCCCGACGAGGTCTGAGCCCCAGCATTTT
TRBV18	many	TRBJ2-7	.	CASSPPGGAGEQYF	TGTGCCAGCTCACCACCAGGAGGGGCTGGCGAGCAGTACTTC
TRBV25-1	many	TRBJ1-4	.	CASRGVQGKLFF	TGTGCCAGCAGGGGTGTCCAGGGAAAACTGTTTTTT
TRBV5-6	many	TRBJ1-5	TRBD1	CASSVTGGDNQPQHF	TGTGCCAGCAGCGTAACAGGGGGGGACAATCAGCCCCAGCATTTT
TRBV2	.	TRBJ1-3	.	CASTVRRGGNTDTIYF	TGTGCCAGCACGGTGCGGCGGGGGGGTAACACAGACACCATATATTTT
TRBV20-1	once	TRBJ2-6	.	CSARGTVRGSSGANVLTF	TGCAGTGCTAGAGGGACAGTCAGGGGTTCGTCCGGGGCCAACGTCCTGACTTTC
TRBV7-9	.	TRBJ1-4	TRBD1	CASSHSDRGDEKLFF	TGTGCCAGCAGCCACAGCGACAGGGGTGATGAAAAACTGTTTTTT
TRBV7-6	many	TRBJ2-7	.	CASSVSGPPLSYEQYF	TGTGCCAGCAGCGTATCCGGGCCGCCTTTATCCTACGAGCAGTACTTC
TRBV6-6	.	TRBJ1-1	TRBD1	CASIFVVGQRHPNTEAFF	TGTGCCAGCATCTTTGTCGTGGGACAGCGCCACCCGAACACTGAAGCTTTCTTT
TRBV7-3	many	TRBJ2-3	TRBD2	CASSLAGLSTDTQYF	TGTGCCAGCAGCCTTGCGGGACTAAGCACAGATACGCAGTATTTT
TRBV29-1	many	TRBJ1-2	TRBD1	CSVSTGEIGYTF	TGCAGCGTTTCGACAGGGGAGATTGGCTACACCTTC
TRBV29-1	few	TRBJ1-2	.	CSVEIALANYGYTF	TGCAGCGTTGAGATAGCGCTTGCTAACTATGGCTACACCTTC
TRBV11-2	.	TRBJ2-7	.	CASTFTGNGGEQYF	TGTGCCAGCACCTTCACGGGGAATGGCGGAGAGCAGTACTTC
TRBV30	many	TRBJ1-2	.	CACETEITF	TGTGCCTGTGAGACCGAAATCACCTTC
TRBV2	.	TRBJ2-6	TRBD2	CASRGVAGGPLTF	TGTGCCAGCAGGGGGGTGGCGGGGGGCCCTCTGACTTTC
TRBV11-2	many	TRBJ2-3	TRBD2	CASSPSSLLGGTDTQYF	TGTGCCAGCAGCCCAAGCAGCTTGCTGGGGGGGACAGATACGCAGTATTTT
TRBV2	.	TRBJ1-4	.	CASKGGVRANEKLFF	TGTGCCAGCAAGGGGGGGGTGAGGGCTAATGAAAAACTGTTTTTT
TRBV2	few	TRBJ2-3	TRBD2	CASSELAGAPDTQYF	TGTGCCAGCAGTGAGCTAGCGGGAGCCCCAGATACGCAGTATTTT
TRBV5-1	many	TRBJ2-3	.	CASRHPTGTSGHTQYF	TGCGCCAGCAGGCACCCGACCGGGACCTCCGGGCATACGCAGTATTTT
TRBV15	.	TRBJ1-2	.	CATSRGLAETWGCTF	TGTGCCACCAGCAGAGGTCTGGCAGAGACATGGGGCTGCACCTTC
TRBV7-2	.	TRBJ2-3	TRBD1	CASSSPGQVYNEQYF	TGTGCCAGCAGCTCCCCGGGACAGGTGTACAATGAGCAGTATTTT
TRBV25-1	.	TRBJ2-1	TRBD2	CASSALAGIHNKQFF	TGTGCCAGCAGTGCATTAGCGGGGATTCACAATAAGCAGTTCTTC
TRBV5-1	few	TRBJ1-1	.	CASSPFARATEAFF	TGCGCCAGCAGCCCGTTCGCCAGGGCCACTGAAGCTTTCTTT
TRBV27	.	TRBJ2-1	.	CASSLRSHNEQFF	TGTGCCAGCAGTTTGCGGTCCCACAATGAGCAGTTCTTC
TRBV4-3	many	TRBJ2-2	.	CASSQEGGFTGELFF	TGCGCCAGCAGCCAAGAGGGGGGATTCACCGGGGAGCTGTTTTTT
TRBV7-6	many	TRBJ2-1	TRBD2	CASSLGASGSNSYNEQFF	TGTGCCAGCAGCTTGGGGGCTAGCGGGAGTAACTCCTACAATGAGCAGTTCTTC
TRBV5-8	.	TRBJ2-5	.	CASSLGGSGETQYF	TGTGCCAGCAGCTTGGGGGGCTCGGGAGAGACCCAGTACTTC
TRBV7-3	.	TRBJ1-3	.	CASSQALISTSSTPGRDTIYF	TGTGCCAGCAGCCAAGCCCTGATATCGACGAGCAGTACTCCGGGCCGGGACACCATATATTTT
TRBV6-6	many	TRBJ2-2	.	CASSYSRAANTGELFF	TGTGCCAGCAGTTACTCGAGGGCAGCGAACACCGGGGAGCTGTTTTTT
TRBV7-9	.	TRBJ1-2	TRBD1	CAGSRGQGAVYGYPF	TGTGCCGGCAGCCGGGGCCAGGGGGCGGTGTATGGCTACCCCTTC
TRBV13	many	TRBJ2-2	.	CASSLTQTGAGELFF	TGTGCCAGCAGCTTGACCCAGACAGGCGCCGGGGAGCTGTTTTTT
TRBV9	.	TRBJ2-3	TRBD2	CASSVAGGDTQYF	TGTGCCAGCAGCGTAGCGGGGGGGGATACGCAGTATTTT
TRBV9	.	TRBJ2-2	.	CASSIYLCSVQRETGELFF	.
TRBV19	.	TRBJ1-4	.	CASTSLGGREKLFF	TGTGCCAGTACCTCCCTGGGGGGCAGGGAAAAACTGTTTTTT
TRBV20-1	.	TRBJ1-1	.	CSAMVGGRNTEAFF	TGCAGTGCTATGGTTGGGGGGCGAAACACTGAAGCTTTCTTT
TRBV11-3	few	TRBJ2-1	TRBD2	CASSLDPPASGGSNEQFF	TGTGCCAGCAGCTTAGATCCTCCCGCTAGCGGCGGAAGCAATGAGCAGTTCTTC
TRBV11-3	many	TRBJ1-4	TRBD1	CASSLDLKGATNEKLFF	TGTGCCAGCAGCTTAGATCTAAAGGGGGCGACTAATGAAAAACTGTTTTTT